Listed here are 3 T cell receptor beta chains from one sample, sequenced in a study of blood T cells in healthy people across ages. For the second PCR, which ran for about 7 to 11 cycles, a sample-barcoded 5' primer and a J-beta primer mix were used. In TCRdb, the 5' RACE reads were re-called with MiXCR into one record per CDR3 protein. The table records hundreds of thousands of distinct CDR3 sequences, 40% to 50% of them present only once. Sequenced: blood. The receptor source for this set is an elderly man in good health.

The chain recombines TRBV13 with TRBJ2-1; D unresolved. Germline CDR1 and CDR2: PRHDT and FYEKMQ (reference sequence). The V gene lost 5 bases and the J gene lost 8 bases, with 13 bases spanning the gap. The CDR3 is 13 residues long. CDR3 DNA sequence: TGTGCCAGCAGCCAAGTTCGTGGCCATGAGCAGTTCTTC. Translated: CASSQVRGHEQFF.

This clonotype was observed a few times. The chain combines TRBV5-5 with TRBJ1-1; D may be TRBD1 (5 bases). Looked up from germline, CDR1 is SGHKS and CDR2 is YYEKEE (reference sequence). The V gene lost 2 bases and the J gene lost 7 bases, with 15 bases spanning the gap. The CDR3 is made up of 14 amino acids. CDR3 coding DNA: TGTGCCAGCAGCTTACGCACAGGCGAATTTGAAGCTTTCTTT. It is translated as CASSLRTGEFEAFF. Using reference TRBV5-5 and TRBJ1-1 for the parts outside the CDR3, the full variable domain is DAGVTQSPTHLIKTRGQQVTLRCSPISGHKSVSWYQQVLGQGPQFIFQYYEKEERGRGNFPDRFSARQFPNYSSELNVNALLLGDSALYLCASSLRTGEFEAFFGQGTRLTVV.

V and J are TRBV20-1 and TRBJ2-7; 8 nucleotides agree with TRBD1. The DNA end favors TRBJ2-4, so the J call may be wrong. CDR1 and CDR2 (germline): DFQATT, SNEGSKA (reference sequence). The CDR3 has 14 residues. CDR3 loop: CSATGQGTKNIQYF. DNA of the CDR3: TGCAGTGCAACCGGACAGGGAACGAAAAACATTCAGTACTTC.